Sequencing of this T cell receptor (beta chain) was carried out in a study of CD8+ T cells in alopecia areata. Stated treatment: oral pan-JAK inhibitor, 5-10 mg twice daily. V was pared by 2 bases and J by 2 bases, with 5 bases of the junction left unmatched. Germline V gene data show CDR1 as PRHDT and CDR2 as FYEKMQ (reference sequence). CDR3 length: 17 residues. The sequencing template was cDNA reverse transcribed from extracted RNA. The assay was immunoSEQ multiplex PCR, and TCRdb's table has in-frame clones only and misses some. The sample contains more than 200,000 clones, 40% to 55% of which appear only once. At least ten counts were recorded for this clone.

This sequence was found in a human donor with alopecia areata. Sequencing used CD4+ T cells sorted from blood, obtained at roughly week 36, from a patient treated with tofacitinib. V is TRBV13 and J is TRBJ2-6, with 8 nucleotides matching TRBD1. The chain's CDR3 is CASSLPGGGAGANVLTF. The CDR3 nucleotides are TGTGCCAGCAGCTTACCAGGGGGCGGGGCTGGGGCCAACGTCCTGACTTTC.